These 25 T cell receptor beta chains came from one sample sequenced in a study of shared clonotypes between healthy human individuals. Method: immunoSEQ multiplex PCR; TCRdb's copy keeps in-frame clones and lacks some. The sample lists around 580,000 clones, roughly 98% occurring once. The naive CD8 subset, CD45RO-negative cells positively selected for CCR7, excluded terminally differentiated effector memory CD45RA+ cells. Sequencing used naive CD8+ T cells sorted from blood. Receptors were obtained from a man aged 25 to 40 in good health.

CDR3 nucleotides: TGTGCCAGCAGCTTAGTTAGCGGGACCTACAATGAGCAGTTCTTC. It codes for CASSLVSGTYNEQFF. The rearrangement joins TRBV7-9 to TRBJ2-1, with TRBD2 identical over 8 bases. Germline V CDR1 and CDR2: SEHNR, FQNEAQ (reference sequence). The CDR3 is made up of 15 amino acids. Trimming removed 1 base from V and 2 bases from J; junction bases left unmatched: 1. Full variable domain (missing parts from reference TRBV7-9 and TRBJ2-1): DTGVSQNPRHKITKRGQNVTFRCDPISEHNRLYWYRQTLGQGPEFLTYFQNEAQLEKSRLLSDRFSAERPKGSFSTLEIQRTEQGDSAMYLCASSLVSGTYNEQFFGPGTRLTVL.

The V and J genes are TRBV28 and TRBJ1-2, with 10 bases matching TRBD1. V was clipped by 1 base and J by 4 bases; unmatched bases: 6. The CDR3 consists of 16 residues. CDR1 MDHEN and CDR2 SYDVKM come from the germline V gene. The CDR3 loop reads CASSLSLTGGVYGYTF. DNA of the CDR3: TGTGCCAGCAGTTTATCCCTGACAGGGGGCGTCTATGGCTACACCTTC.

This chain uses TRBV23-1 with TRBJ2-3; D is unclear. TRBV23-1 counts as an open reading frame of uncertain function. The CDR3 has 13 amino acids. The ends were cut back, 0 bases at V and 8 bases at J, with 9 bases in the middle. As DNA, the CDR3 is TGCGCCAGCAGTCAATCGTTTTGGGCTACGCAGTATTTT. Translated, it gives CASSQSFWATQYF.

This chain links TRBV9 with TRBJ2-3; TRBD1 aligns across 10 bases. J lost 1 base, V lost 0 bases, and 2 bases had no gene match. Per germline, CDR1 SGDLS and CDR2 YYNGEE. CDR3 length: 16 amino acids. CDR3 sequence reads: CASSVGGTGGTDTQYF. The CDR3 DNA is TGTGCCAGCAGCGTAGGGGGGACAGGGGGCACAGATACGCAGTATTTT.

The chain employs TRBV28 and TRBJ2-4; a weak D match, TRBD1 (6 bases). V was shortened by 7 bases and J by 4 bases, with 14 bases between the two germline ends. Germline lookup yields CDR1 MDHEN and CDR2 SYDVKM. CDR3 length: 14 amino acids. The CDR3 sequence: CASTPTGTKNIQYF. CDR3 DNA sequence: TGTGCCAGCACCCCAACAGGGACGAAAAACATTCAGTACTTC. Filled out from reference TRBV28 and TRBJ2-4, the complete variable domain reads DVKVTQSSRYLVKRTGEKVFLECVQDMDHENMFWYRQDPGLGLRLIYFSYDVKMKEKGDIPEGYSVSREKKERFSLILESASTNQTSMYLCASTPTGTKNIQYFGAGTRLSVL.

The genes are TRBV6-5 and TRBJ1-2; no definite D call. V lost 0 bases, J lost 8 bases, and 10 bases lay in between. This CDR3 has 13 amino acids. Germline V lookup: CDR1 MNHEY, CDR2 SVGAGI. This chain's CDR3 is CASSYSREDGYTF. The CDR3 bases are TGTGCCAGCAGTTACTCTAGGGAGGACGGCTACACCTTC.

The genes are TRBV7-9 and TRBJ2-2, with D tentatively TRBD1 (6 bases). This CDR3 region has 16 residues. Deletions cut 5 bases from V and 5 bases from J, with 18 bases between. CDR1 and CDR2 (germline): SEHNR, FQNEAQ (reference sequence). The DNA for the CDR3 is TGTGCCAGCAGCCCGCCGGGACACAAAGCAACCGGGGAGCTGTTTTTT. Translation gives CASSPPGHKATGELFF.

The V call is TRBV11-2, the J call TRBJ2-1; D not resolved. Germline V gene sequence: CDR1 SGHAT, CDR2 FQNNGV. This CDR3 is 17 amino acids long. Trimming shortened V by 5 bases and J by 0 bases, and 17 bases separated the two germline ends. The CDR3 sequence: CASSMGSGVSSYNEQFF. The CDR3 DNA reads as TGTGCCAGCAGCATGGGTAGTGGTGTTAGCTCCTACAATGAGCAGTTCTTC.

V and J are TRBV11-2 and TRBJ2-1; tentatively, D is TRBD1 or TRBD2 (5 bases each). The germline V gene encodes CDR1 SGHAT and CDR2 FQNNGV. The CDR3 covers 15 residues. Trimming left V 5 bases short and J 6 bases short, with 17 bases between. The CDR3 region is CASSNSPGLTNEQFF. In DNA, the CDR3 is TGTGCCAGCAGCAATTCGCCGGGGCTAACCAATGAGCAGTTCTTC.

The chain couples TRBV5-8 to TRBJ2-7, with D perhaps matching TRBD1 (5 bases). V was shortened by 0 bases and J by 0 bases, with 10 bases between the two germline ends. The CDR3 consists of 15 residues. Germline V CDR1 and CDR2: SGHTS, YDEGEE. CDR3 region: CASSLGRGLSYEQYF. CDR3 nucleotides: TGTGCCAGCAGCTTGGGAAGGGGCCTCTCCTACGAGCAGTACTTC.

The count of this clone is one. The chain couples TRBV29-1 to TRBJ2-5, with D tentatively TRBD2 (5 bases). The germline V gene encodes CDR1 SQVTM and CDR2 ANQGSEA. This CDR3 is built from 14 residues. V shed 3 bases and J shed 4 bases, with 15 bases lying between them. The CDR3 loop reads CSVDRVRVGETQYF. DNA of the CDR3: TGCAGCGTTGATCGGGTGCGGGTTGGAGAGACCCAGTACTTC.

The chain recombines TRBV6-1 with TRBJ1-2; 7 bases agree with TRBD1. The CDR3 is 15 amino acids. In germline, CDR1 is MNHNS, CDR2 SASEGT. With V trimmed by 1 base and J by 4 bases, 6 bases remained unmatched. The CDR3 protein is CASSEGQGLGYGYTF. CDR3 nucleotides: TGTGCCAGCAGTGAAGGACAGGGCCTCGGCTATGGCTACACCTTC.

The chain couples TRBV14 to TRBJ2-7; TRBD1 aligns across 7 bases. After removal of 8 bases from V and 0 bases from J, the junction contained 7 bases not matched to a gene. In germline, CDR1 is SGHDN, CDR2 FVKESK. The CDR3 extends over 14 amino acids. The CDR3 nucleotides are TGTGCCAGCCGAAAGACAGGGAGCTCCTACGAGCAGTACTTC. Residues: CASRKTGSSYEQYF.

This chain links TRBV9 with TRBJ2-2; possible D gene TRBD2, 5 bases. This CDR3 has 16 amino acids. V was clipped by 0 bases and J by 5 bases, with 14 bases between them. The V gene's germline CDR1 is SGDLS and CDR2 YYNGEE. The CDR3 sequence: CASSVGGSAITGELFF. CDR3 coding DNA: TGTGCCAGCAGCGTAGGTGGTAGCGCGATAACCGGGGAGCTGTTTTTT.

This chain's CDR3 is CASSPGSSEQYF. CDR3 in DNA: TGTGCCAGCAGCCCCGGCAGTTCGGAGCAGTACTTC. V usage is TRBV14 and J usage is TRBJ2-7; D remains unclear. Trimming left V 4 bases short and J 7 bases short, with 11 bases between. Germline CDR1 is SGHDN and CDR2 is FVKESK. The length of the CDR3 is 12 residues. Supplemented by reference TRBV14 and TRBJ2-7, the full variable domain reads EAGVTQFPSHSVIEKGQTVTLRCDPISGHDNLYWYRRVMGKEIKFLLHFVKESKQDESGMPNNRFLAERTGGTYSTLKVQPAELEDSGVYFCASSPGSSEQYFGPGTRLTVT.

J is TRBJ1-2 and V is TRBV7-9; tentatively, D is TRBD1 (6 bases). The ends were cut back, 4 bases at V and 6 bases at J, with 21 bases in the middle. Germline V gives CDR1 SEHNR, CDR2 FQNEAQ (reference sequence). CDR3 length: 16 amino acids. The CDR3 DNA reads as TGTGCCAGCAGCTCCGGCCTGACCGAATACAGGGATGGCTACACCTTC. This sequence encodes CASSSGLTEYRDGYTF.

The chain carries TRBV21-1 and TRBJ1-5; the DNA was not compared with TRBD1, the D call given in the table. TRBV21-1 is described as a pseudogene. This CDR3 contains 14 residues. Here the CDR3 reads CASSIGRSIQPQHF. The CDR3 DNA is TGTGCCAGCAGCATTGGGCGTTCTATTCAGCCCCAGCATTTT.

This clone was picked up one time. The CDR3 protein is CASRPEGGAYGYTF. CDR3 DNA: TGTGCCAGCAGGCCGGAGGGGGGCGCCTATGGCTACACCTTC. The rearrangement links TRBV28 to TRBJ1-2; a possible D gene is TRBD1 (6 bases). The germline V gene encodes CDR1 MDHEN and CDR2 SYDVKM. This CDR3 contains 14 residues. V was trimmed by 6 bases and J by 4 bases, leaving 15 bases between them.

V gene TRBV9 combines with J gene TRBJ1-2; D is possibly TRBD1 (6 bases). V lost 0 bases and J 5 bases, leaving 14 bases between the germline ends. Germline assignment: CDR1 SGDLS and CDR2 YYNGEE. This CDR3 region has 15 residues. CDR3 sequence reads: CASSVDWTEGYGYTF. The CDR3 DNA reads TGTGCCAGCAGCGTAGACTGGACAGAGGGATATGGCTACACCTTC.

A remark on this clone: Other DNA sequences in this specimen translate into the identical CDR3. The CDR3 loop reads CASSQEGLAASTDTQYF. DNA of the CDR3: TGTGCCAGCAGCCAAGAAGGACTAGCGGCCAGCACAGATACGCAGTATTTT. V gene TRBV14 combines with J gene TRBJ2-3, with 10 bases identical to TRBD2. This CDR3 region has 17 residues. Germline V lookup: CDR1 SGHDN, CDR2 FVKESK. V shed 0 bases, J shed 0 bases, and the junction held 3 bases outside the gene matches.

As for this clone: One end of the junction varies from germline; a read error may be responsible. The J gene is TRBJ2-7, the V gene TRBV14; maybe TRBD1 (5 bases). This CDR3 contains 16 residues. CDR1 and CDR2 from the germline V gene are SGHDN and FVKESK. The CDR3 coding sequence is TGTGCCAGCAGTCAAGGGTCGAGAGACAGCCTACGATTGGAGTACTTC. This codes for CASSQGSRDSLRLEYF.

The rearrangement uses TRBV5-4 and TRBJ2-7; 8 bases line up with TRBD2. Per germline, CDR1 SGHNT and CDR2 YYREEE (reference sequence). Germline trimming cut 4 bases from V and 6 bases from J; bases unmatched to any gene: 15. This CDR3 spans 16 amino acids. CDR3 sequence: CASSRGTSGSLGEQYF. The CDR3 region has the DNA TGTGCCAGCAGCCGAGGAACCAGCGGGAGTTTGGGCGAGCAGTACTTC.

DNA of the CDR3: TGTGCCAGCAGTGCTGGAGGACAGGGCGTTCTTTATCAGCCCCAGCATTTT. The encoded protein is CASSAGGQGVLYQPQHF. The chain links TRBV6-4 to TRBJ1-5, with 8 bases identical to TRBD1. The CDR3 totals 17 residues. J lost 5 bases, V lost 4 bases, and 13 bases had no gene match. Germline V gene sequence: CDR1 MRHNA, CDR2 SNTAGT.

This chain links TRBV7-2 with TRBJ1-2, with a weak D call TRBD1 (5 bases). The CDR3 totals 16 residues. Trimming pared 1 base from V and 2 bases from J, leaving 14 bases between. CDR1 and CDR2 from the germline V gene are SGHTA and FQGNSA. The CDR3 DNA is TGTGCCAGCAGCTTAGAGCCGGCAGGGAACAACTATGGCTACACCTTC. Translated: CASSLEPAGNNYGYTF.

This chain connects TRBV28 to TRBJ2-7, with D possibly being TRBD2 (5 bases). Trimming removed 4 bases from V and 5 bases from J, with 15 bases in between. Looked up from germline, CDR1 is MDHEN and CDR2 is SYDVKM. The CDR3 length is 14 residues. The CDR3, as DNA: TGTGCCAGCAGTTCCGTTACGGGAACCCACGAGCAGTACTTC. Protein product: CASSSVTGTHEQYF. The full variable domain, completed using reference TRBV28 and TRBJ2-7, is DVKVTQSSRYLVKRTGEKVFLECVQDMDHENMFWYRQDPGLGLRLIYFSYDVKMKEKGDIPEGYSVSREKKERFSLILESASTNQTSMYLCASSSVTGTHEQYFGPGTRLTVT.